The 23 T cell receptor beta chains in this list originate from one sample, sequenced in a study of blood T cell repertoires in COVID-19. The repertoire was sequenced with immunoSEQ multiplex PCR; TCRdb's copy has only in-frame clones and lacks some. The table includes about 110,000 clones, over 60% detected once. Sequenced material: peripheral blood. The receptor set was obtained from a man in his 70s with acute or convalescent COVID-19.

This clone was picked up a small number of times. The CDR3 spells CATPGRGTCNQPQHF. CDR3 DNA: TGTGCCACTCCGGGTCGGGGTACTTGCAATCAGCCCCAGCATTTT. This chain connects TRBV10-3 to TRBJ1-5; D is unclear. The V gene's germline CDR1 is ENHRY and CDR2 SYGVKD. The length of the CDR3 is 15 residues. V shed 10 bases and J shed 2 bases, with 18 bases lying between them.

The V gene is TRBV4-1, the J gene TRBJ2-2, with D possibly TRBD1 on 6 matching bases. There are 14 residues in the CDR3. The germline gives CDR1 MGHRA, CDR2 YSYEKL. Trimming took off 3 bases at V and 5 bases at J, with 10 bases between the two ends. The CDR3 coding sequence is TGCGCCAGCAGCCATGGGCAGGGGACCGGGGAGCTGTTTTTT. This codes for CASSHGQGTGELFF.

The chain couples TRBV7-3 to TRBJ1-5; TRBD1 might be the D (5 bases). Trimming cost V 2 bases and J 6 bases, with 8 bases left between them. Per the germline V gene, CDR1 is SGHTA and CDR2 is FQGTGA. CDR3 length: 13 residues. The CDR3 DNA is TGTGCCAGCAGCTTAGACAGCCTTCAGCCCCAGCATTTT. Amino acid sequence: CASSLDSLQPQHF.

This clone was detected a few times. This rearrangement joins TRBV5-1 to TRBJ2-2; D call uncertain. The CDR3 runs 15 residues. The germline gives CDR1 SGHRS, CDR2 YFSETQ. V was shortened by 1 base and J by 1 base, with 8 bases between the two germline ends. CDR3 loop: CASSLNEQNTGELFF. CDR3 coding DNA: TGCGCCAGCAGCTTGAATGAGCAGAACACCGGGGAGCTGTTTTTT.

The chain combines TRBV15 with TRBJ2-1; D unresolved. The germline CDR1 and CDR2 sequences are LNHNV and YYDKDF (reference sequence). The CDR3 is 12 amino acids. V was trimmed by 4 bases and J by 3 bases, leaving 4 bases between them. CDR3 sequence reads: CATSTGYNEQFF. The CDR3 region has the DNA TGTGCCACCAGCACAGGCTACAATGAGCAGTTCTTC.

This clone was recorded once. V gene TRBV18 combines with J gene TRBJ2-7; D gene unclear. This CDR3 is 14 amino acids long. V was clipped by 1 base and J by 0 bases, with 7 bases between them. Germline lookup yields CDR1 KGHSH and CDR2 LQKENI. CDR3 amino acids: CASSPQESSYEQYF. The CDR3 DNA sequence: TGTGCCAGCTCACCACAGGAGAGCTCCTACGAGCAGTACTTC.

J is TRBJ2-7 and V is TRBV2; D is uncertain. Germline V gene data show CDR1 as SNHLY and CDR2 as FYNNEI. The germline V and J ends were trimmed by 8 bases and 0 bases, with 20 bases remaining between them. This CDR3 has 16 residues. CDR3 in DNA: TGTGCCAGCCATCCCCTGGCCGACAAGCTCTCCTACGAGCAGTACTTC. Protein sequence: CASHPLADKLSYEQYF.

The gene calls are TRBV9 and TRBJ1-1; D ambiguous. The V and J ends lost 3 bases and 6 bases respectively, with 18 bases between them. This CDR3 is 15 amino acids long. Germline values: CDR1 SGDLS, CDR2 YYNGEE. This chain's CDR3 is CASSALAGRSAEAFF. CDR3 DNA: TGTGCCAGCAGCGCCCTGGCGGGGAGAAGCGCTGAAGCTTTCTTT.

J is TRBJ2-5 and V is TRBV11-2; 7 nucleotides align to TRBD1. Looked up from germline, CDR1 is SGHAT and CDR2 is FQNNGV. J was trimmed by 1 base and V by 1 base; bases with no gene match: 3. The CDR3 has 15 amino acids. In DNA form, the CDR3 reads TGTGCCAGCAGCTTAGGAGGGGGCCTCCAAGAGACCCAGTACTTC. Its protein product is CASSLGGGLQETQYF.

V is TRBV6-5 and J is TRBJ2-1, with 10 positions matching TRBD2. V was pared by 8 bases and J by 10 bases, with 14 bases of the junction left unmatched. CDR3 size: 15 residues. Germline V lookup: CDR1 MNHEY, CDR2 SVGAGI. The CDR3 loop reads CASAKVAGGGHEQFF. Here the CDR3 DNA reads TGTGCCAGCGCGAAGGTAGCGGGGGGTGGCCACGAGCAGTTCTTC.

A single count supports this clone. The chain combines TRBV7-2 with TRBJ2-2; D not resolved. Trimming removed 3 bases from V and 4 bases from J, with 6 bases in between. Germline CDR1 reads SGHTA; CDR2 reads FQGNSA. CDR3 size: 13 residues. In DNA, the CDR3 is TGTGCCAGCAGCTTTACGGGCACCGGGGAGCTGTTTTTT. Amino acids: CASSFTGTGELFF.

The chain has TRBV2 and TRBJ2-5; the D is unclear. The CDR3 is 14 amino acids. Per germline, CDR1 SNHLY and CDR2 FYNNEI. Trimming took off 5 bases at V and 3 bases at J, with 13 bases between the two ends. The DNA for the CDR3 is TGTGCCAGCAGTCGTAATAGATTAGAAGAGACCCAGTACTTC. This translates into CASSRNRLEETQYF.

The rearrangement uses TRBV6-6 and TRBJ1-5; possible D gene TRBD1, 6 bases. V dropped 7 bases and J dropped 4 bases, with 8 bases sitting between them. Germline CDR1 reads MNHNY; CDR2 reads SVGAGI (reference sequence). CDR3 length: 12 residues. CDR3 nucleotide sequence: TGTGCCAGCACCCAGGGGAATCAGCCCCAGCATTTT. This encodes CASTQGNQPQHF.

This clone was picked up one time. The CDR3 coding sequence is TGTGCCAGCAGTTACGTGGCTGTGAACACCGGGGAGCTGTTTTTT. Translated: CASSYVAVNTGELFF. The rearrangement joins TRBV6-2 or TRBV6-3 to TRBJ2-2, with unresolved D. The V end was cut by 2 bases, the J end by 1 base, with 8 bases between. The CDR3 consists of 15 residues. Germline V gene sequence: CDR1 MNHEY, CDR2 SVGEGT.

V usage is TRBV10-3 and J usage is TRBJ2-5, with 15 bases matching TRBD2. CDR3 length: 17 residues. CDR1 ENHRY and CDR2 SYGVKD come from the germline V gene. The V segment lost 10 bases and the J segment 2 bases; nucleotides outside the gene matches: 11. CDR3 residues: CASRTSGGGGPQETQYF. The CDR3 DNA follows: TGTGCCAGCCGGACTAGCGGGGGGGGTGGGCCACAAGAGACCCAGTACTTC.

The chain recombines TRBV2 with TRBJ2-5, with 11 bases aligning to TRBD1. Germline V gene lookup returns CDR1 SNHLY and CDR2 FYNNEI. The CDR3 contains 16 residues. Trimming took 5 bases from V and 5 from J; bases not matched to a gene: 10. The CDR3 protein is CASSSRTGGALETQYF. CDR3 nucleotides: TGTGCCAGCAGTAGCAGGACAGGGGGCGCGTTGGAGACCCAGTACTTC.

J is TRBJ1-1 and V is TRBV5-5; possibly TRBD1 for D (5 bases). The germline V gene encodes CDR1 SGHKS and CDR2 YYEKEE (reference sequence). This CDR3 region has 13 residues. Trimming removed 3 bases at V and 4 bases at J, with 10 bases between. This chain's CDR3 is CASSSGFGTEAFF. CDR3 sequence (DNA): TGTGCCAGCAGCTCAGGGTTTGGCACTGAAGCTTTCTTT. The full variable domain, completed using reference TRBV5-5 and TRBJ1-1, is DAGVTQSPTHLIKTRGQQVTLRCSPISGHKSVSWYQQVLGQGPQFIFQYYEKEERGRGNFPDRFSARQFPNYSSELNVNALLLGDSALYLCASSSGFGTEAFFGQGTRLTVV.

This clone was seen once. The V gene is TRBV18, the J gene TRBJ1-1, with 8 bases lining up with TRBD1. This CDR3 has 16 residues. V shed 5 bases and J 0 bases; nucleotides not matched to a gene: 8. The germline CDR1 and CDR2 sequences are KGHSH and LQKENI. CDR3 loop: CASSSDRDRMNTEAFF. CDR3 sequence (DNA): TGTGCCAGCTCATCGGACAGGGATAGAATGAACACTGAAGCTTTCTTT.

This clone was picked up one time. This chain connects TRBV7-2 to TRBJ2-5; 8 bases are shared with TRBD2. Germline CDR1 and CDR2: SGHTA and FQGNSA. The CDR3 is 20 amino acids. V trimming: 0 bases; J trimming: 5 bases; junction bases outside the gene matches: 20. The CDR3 spells CASSLAIGTSGGRGEETQYF. As DNA, the CDR3 is TGTGCCAGCAGCTTAGCGATAGGGACCAGCGGGGGACGTGGGGAGGAGACCCAGTACTTC. The whole variable domain, filled in from reference TRBV7-2 and TRBJ2-5, reads GAGVSQSPSNKVTEKGKDVELRCDPISGHTALYWYRQSLGQGLEFLIYFQGNSAPDKSGLPSDRFSAERTGGSVSTLTIQRTQQEDSAVYLCASSLAIGTSGGRGEETQYFGPGTRLLVL.

The rearrangement uses TRBV6-5 and TRBJ1-6; TRBD1 agrees at 9 bases. This CDR3 has 13 residues. The junction had 2 bases not matched to a gene; V was cut back by 4 bases and J by 10 bases. Germline assignment: CDR1 MNHEY and CDR2 SVGAGI. The CDR3 region is CASSWDRVSPLHF. The CDR3 DNA reads TGTGCCAGCAGTTGGGACAGGGTGTCACCCCTCCACTTT.

The chain has TRBV6-5 and TRBJ2-2, with D perhaps matching TRBD1 (5 bases). This CDR3 is 15 amino acids long. V was shortened by 6 bases and J by 3 bases, with 14 bases between the two germline ends. Germline V gene data show CDR1 as MNHEY and CDR2 as SVGAGI. CDR3 sequence reads: CASRKDTQYTGELFF. The CDR3 nucleotides read TGTGCCAGCAGGAAGGACACCCAGTACACCGGGGAGCTGTTTTTT.

This sequence joins TRBV7-2 and TRBJ1-2, with TRBD1 as a possible D gene (6 bases). Germline lookup yields CDR1 SGHTA and CDR2 FQGNSA. There are 13 residues in the CDR3. Trimming stripped 5 bases from V and 5 bases from J, with 12 bases between. The CDR3 loop reads CASSATGPYGYTF. CDR3 in DNA: TGTGCCAGCAGCGCCACAGGGCCATATGGCTACACCTTC.

There are a few counts of this clone. This CDR3 reads CASSPLRSGDTEAFF. The CDR3 DNA reads as TGTGCCAGCAGCCCCCTCAGGTCAGGCGACACTGAAGCTTTCTTT. The chain couples TRBV7-2 to TRBJ1-1; D gene unclear. The CDR3 spans 15 residues. V lost 5 bases and J 3 bases, leaving 16 bases between the germline ends. CDR1 and CDR2 (germline): SGHTA, FQGNSA.